These T cell receptor beta chains were read from a single sample in a study of T-cell memory formation after mild COVID-19. TCRdb reprocessed the 5' RACE reads via MiXCR and lists one record per CDR3 protein. The sample has about 170,000 distinct CDR3 sequences, approximately 12% seen once; the top ten hold approximately 3.3%. Sequenced: PBMCs or a T cell subset sorted from them (not recorded which). The receptors come from a man in his late teens or twenties who had mild COVID-19 (a few samples of this study predate the infection). Cell type and time point are not known. Both conserved end residues are part of each CDR3. The size field is filled for only some rows; it gives once, few, many or a size class.

>TRBJ2-3|many|TRBV5-6
CASSLGQDTQYF
>TRBJ1-1|NA|TRBV5-1
CASSQSLRGTEAFF
>TRBJ1-4|many|TRBV24-1
CATSDPTVRKLFF
>TRBJ1-1|NA|TRBV12-3/TRBV12-4
CASSQQGAFWGAFF
>TRBJ2-5|few|TRBV3-1
CASSQTQETQYF
>TRBJ2-7|few|TRBV6-5
CASRGAQGAYEQYF
>TRBJ1-6|few|TRBV18
CASSPGQSSPLHF
>TRBJ1-1|few|TRBV5-1
CASSPTPGSNTEAFF
>TRBJ1-6|few|TRBV5-1
CASSLQSTGGYNSPLHF
>TRBJ1-2|NA|TRBV29-1
CSVGLGRSGYTF
>TRBJ1-2|many|TRBV15
CATSRDYFPGEGYTF
>TRBJ1-2|NA|TRBV7-2
CASSGRGLWGNGYTF
>TRBJ2-2|many|TRBV5-1
CASSPPGTLNTGELFF
>TRBJ2-1|NA|TRBV12-3/TRBV12-4
CASTLGAFYNEQFF
>TRBJ2-7|NA|TRBV7-2
CASSLAAGESYEQYF
>TRBJ1-2|NA|TRBV18
CASSPPDRGRNGYTF
>TRBJ2-2|few|TRBV11-2
CAPPGGRNGELFF
>TRBJ1-1|many|TRBV6-5
CASSYRGGTFF
>TRBJ2-3|NA|TRBV14
CASSHIRDGQDTQYF
>TRBJ1-4|few|TRBV12-3/TRBV12-4
CASSLERGRLFF
>TRBJ2-2|few|TRBV12-3/TRBV12-4
CASIATGHGELFF
>TRBJ2-5|NA|TRBV7-2
CASSMGGPETQYF
>TRBJ2-1|many|TRBV5-1
CASSLGLASWNEQFF
>TRBJ2-5|many|TRBV7-9
CASSLRGGGETQYF
>TRBJ2-1|NA|TRBV5-5
CASSPGKRLIDNEQFF
>TRBJ2-7|NA|TRBV30
CAWSSGAIEQYF
>TRBJ1-6|NA|TRBV9
CASSASGTNLYSPLHF
>TRBJ1-5|few|TRBV14
CASSQVGNQPQHF
>TRBJ2-7|few|TRBV12-3/TRBV12-4
CASSHDRFPYEQYF
>TRBJ2-5|NA|TRBV6-5
CASSYGISGTQYF
>TRBJ2-5|NA|TRBV11-3
CASSLDSGQETQYF
>TRBJ2-1|few|TRBV6-4
CARATGGWSYNEQFF
>TRBJ2-5|few|TRBV2
CASTGLAGMYQETQYF